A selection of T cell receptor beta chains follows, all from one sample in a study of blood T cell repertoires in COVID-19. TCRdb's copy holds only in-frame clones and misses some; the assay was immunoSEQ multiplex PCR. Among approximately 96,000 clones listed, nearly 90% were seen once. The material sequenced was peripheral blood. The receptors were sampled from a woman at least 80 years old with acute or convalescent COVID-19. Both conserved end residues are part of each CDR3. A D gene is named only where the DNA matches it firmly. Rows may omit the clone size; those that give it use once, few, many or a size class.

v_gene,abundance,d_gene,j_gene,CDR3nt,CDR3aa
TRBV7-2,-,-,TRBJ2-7,TGTGCCAGCTCCCTAGGCGCAATTTACGAGCAGTACTTC,CASSLGAIYEQYF
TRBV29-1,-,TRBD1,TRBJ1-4,TGCAGCGCCCGGTCTCAGGGGGTGGGTGAAAAACTGTTTTTT,CSARSQGVGEKLFF
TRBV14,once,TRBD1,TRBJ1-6,TGTGCCAGCAGCTCCACAGGGGGCGGCAATTCACCCCTCCACTTT,CASSSTGGGNSPLHF
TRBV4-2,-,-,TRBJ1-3,TGTGCCAGCAGCCCCAAGCCGACTTTCTCTGGAAACACCATATATTTT,CASSPKPTFSGNTIYF
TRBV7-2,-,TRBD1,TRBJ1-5,TGTGCCAGCAGCCTAAGACAGGGGTTCCAGCCCCAGCATTTT,CASSLRQGFQPQHF
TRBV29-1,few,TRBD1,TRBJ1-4,TGCAGCGTTAGAACAGGGGTTGAAAAACTGTTTTTT,CSVRTGVEKLFF
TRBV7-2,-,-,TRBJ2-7,TGTGCCAGCAGCTTAGAGAGGCGGTCCTACGAGCAGTACTTC,CASSLERRSYEQYF
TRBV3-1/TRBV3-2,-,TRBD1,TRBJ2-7,TGTGCCAGCAGCCAAGTTTTACAGGGGGCGCGCTACGAGCAGTACTTC,CASSQVLQGARYEQYF
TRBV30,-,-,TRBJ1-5,TGTGCCTGGAGTGATGGGAGTAGGAGGCCCCAGCATTTT,CAWSDGSRRPQHF
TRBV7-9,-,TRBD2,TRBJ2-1,TGTGCCAGCAGCCTGGGCGGGACTAGCGGTTCTGAGCAGTTCTTC,CASSLGGTSGSEQFF
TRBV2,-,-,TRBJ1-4,TGTGCCAGCAGTTACAGGAGCGGGACTAATGAAAAACTGTTTTTT,CASSYRSGTNEKLFF
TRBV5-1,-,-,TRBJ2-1,TGCGCCAGCAGCCTCCCGGGACAATACAATGAGCAGTTCTTC,CASSLPGQYNEQFF
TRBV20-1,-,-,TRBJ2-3,TGCAGTGCTAGTCTACCGCGAAGCACAGATACGCAGTATTTT,CSASLPRSTDTQYF
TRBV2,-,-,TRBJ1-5,TGTGCCAGCAGAGGGGCCCAGGTGGCTCAGCCCCAGCATTTT,CASRGAQVAQPQHF
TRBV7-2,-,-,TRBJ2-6,TGTGCCAGCAGCTTATGGGGGGGACAGGTTAGCTCTGGGGCCAACGTCCTGACTTTC,CASSLWGGQVSSGANVLTF
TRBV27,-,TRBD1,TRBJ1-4,TGTGCCAGCAGACTTCAGGGGGCCATAGAAGGCGAAAAACTGTTTTTT,CASRLQGAIEGEKLFF
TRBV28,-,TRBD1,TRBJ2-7,TGTGCCAGCAGTTTAATCGGGACAGGGCACTACGAGCAGTACTTC,CASSLIGTGHYEQYF
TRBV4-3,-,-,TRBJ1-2,TGCGCCAGCAGCCAAGCGGGAGTCTATGGCTACACCTTC,CASSQAGVYGYTF
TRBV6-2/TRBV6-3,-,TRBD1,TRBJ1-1,TGTGCCAGCAGACCTTCAGGGGGCTCGGGTGAAGCTTTCTTT,CASRPSGGSGEAFF
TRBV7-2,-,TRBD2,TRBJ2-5,TGTGCCAGCAGCCCTATCCTTATAGCGGGGGGGCGGTACCAAGAGACCCAGTACTTC,CASSPILIAGGRYQETQYF
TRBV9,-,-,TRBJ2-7,TGTGCCAGCAGCGCCAGAGGGAGCTCCTACGAGCAGTACTTC,CASSARGSSYEQYF
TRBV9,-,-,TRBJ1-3,TGTGCCAGCAGCCCCTCAACCGGCTCTGGAAACACCATATATTTT,CASSPSTGSGNTIYF
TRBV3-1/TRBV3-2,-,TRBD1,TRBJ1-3,TGTGCCAGCAGCCAAGATCTGGGGACAGGGGGGCTCTCTGGAAACACCATATATTTT,CASSQDLGTGGLSGNTIYF
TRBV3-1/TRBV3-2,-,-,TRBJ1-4,TGTGCCAGCAGCTCCCCCTCGGGGGGCTGGGTTGAAAAACTGTTTTTT,CASSSPSGGWVEKLFF
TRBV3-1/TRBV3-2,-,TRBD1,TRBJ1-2,TGTGCCAGCAGCCAGCGGACAGGGAGCTATGGCTACACCTTC,CASSQRTGSYGYTF